The 5 T cell receptor beta chains below all came from one sample that was sequenced in a study of TIL therapy for anti-PD-1-resistant metastatic lung cancer. Time point noted: pre-treatment sample, taken before nivolumab and TIL therapy. This was the immunoSEQ v3 assay. Repertoires were generated with immunoSEQ multiplex PCR, while TCRdb's copy carries only in-frame clones and drops some. This sample has 10,000 to 15,000 clones; roughly 80% occur once, and the top ten carry about 9.5%. The sequencing used blood, collected at baseline. All receptors derive from a person aged 25 to 80 with non-small cell lung cancer.

The chain carries TRBV6-1 and TRBJ1-5; D unclear. V lost 2 bases, J lost 1 base, and 9 bases lay in between. CDR1 is MNHNS, CDR2 SASEGT, per germline. CDR3 length equals 15 residues. Here the CDR3 DNA reads TGTGCCAGCAGTGAATATACGGTCAGCAATCAGCCCCAGCATTTT. Its translation: CASSEYTVSNQPQHF.

The gene calls are TRBV7-2 and TRBJ2-1; tentative D call: TRBD2 (5 bases). Germline CDR1 and CDR2: SGHTA and FQGNSA. This CDR3 region has 15 residues. Trimming left V 0 bases short and J 7 bases short, with 13 bases between. CDR3 loop: CASSLAGVGMNEQFF. CDR3 DNA sequence: TGTGCCAGCAGCTTAGCCGGGGTGGGGATGAATGAGCAGTTCTTC.

The V gene is TRBV5-1, the J gene TRBJ2-5; 7 nucleotides match TRBD1. The DNA end is a closer match to TRBJ2-7, so the J assignment may be wrong. The germline V gene has CDR1 SGHRS and CDR2 YFSETQ. This CDR3 contains 14 residues. The CDR3 bases are TGCGCCAGCAGCCACAGGGGTGGGGGCCACGAGCAGTACTTC. Translation gives CASSHRGGGHEQYF.

This clone was picked up a small number of times. V is TRBV15 and J is TRBJ1-1; the D is unclear. V lost 0 bases, J lost 5 bases, and 16 bases lay in between. CDR3 length equals 16 residues. The V gene's germline CDR1 is LNHNV and CDR2 YYDKDF (reference sequence). CDR3 amino acids: CATSRDGRRMGTEAFF. CDR3 sequence (DNA): TGTGCCACCAGCAGAGACGGCAGGAGGATGGGAACTGAAGCTTTCTTT.

The J gene is TRBJ2-2, the V gene TRBV5-1, with 7 bases fitting TRBD2. Germline V gene data show CDR1 as SGHRS and CDR2 as YFSETQ. This CDR3 region has 15 residues. V dropped 4 bases and J dropped 7; count of bases not matched to a gene: 10. The CDR3 bases are TGCGCCAGCAGCGTCGGGGGGTACCTTAACGGGGAGCTGTTTTTT. It specifies CASSVGGYLNGELFF. The variable domain in full, with the rest retrieved from reference TRBV5-1 and TRBJ2-2, is KAGVTQTPRYLIKTRGQQVTLSCSPISGHRSVSWYQQTPGQGLQFLFEYFSETQRNKGNFPGRFSGRQFSNSRSEMNVSTLELGDSALYLCASSVGGYLNGELFFGEGSRLTVL.